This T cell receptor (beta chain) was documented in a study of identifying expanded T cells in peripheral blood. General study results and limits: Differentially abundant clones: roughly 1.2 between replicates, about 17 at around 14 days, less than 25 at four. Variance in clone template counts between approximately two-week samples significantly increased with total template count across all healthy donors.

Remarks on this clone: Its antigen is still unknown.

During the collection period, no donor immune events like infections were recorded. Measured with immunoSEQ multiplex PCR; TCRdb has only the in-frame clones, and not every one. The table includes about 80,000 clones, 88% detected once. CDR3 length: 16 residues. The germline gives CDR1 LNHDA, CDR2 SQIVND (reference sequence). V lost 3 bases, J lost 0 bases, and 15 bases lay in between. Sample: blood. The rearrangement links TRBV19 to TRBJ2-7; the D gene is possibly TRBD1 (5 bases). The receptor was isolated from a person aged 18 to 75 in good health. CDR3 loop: CASSIGGHQFSYEQYF. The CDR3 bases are TGTGCCAGTAGTATCGGCGGACACCAATTCTCCTACGAGCAGTACTTC. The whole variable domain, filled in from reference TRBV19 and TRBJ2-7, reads DGGITQSPKYLFRKEGQNVTLSCEQNLNHDAMYWYRQDPGQGLRLIYYSQIVNDFQKGDIAEGYSVSREKKESFPLTVTSAQKNPTAFYLCASSIGGHQFSYEQYFGPGTRLTVT.